This T cell receptor beta chain was observed in a study of cytomegalovirus exposure and HLA in healthy donors. The wider study: Early on, a data release was issued that held approximately 92 million unique TCRs from HLA-typed donors. Study conclusions and caveats: Solely CMV serostatus was available to characterize immune exposure. Later findings reportedly placed an Asian-associated ancestry cluster below the roughly 670-donor mean for N-insertions.

13 Jbeta primers and 60 Vbeta primers were used for the PCR. Method: immunoSEQ multiplex PCR; TCRdb's copy keeps in-frame clones and lacks some. This sample carries under 200,000 clones, about three quarters of them seen once, and the ten largest clones take roughly 2.6%. V shed 2 bases and J shed 1 base, with 5 bases lying between them. There are 13 residues in the CDR3. The germline V gene encodes CDR1 MNHEY and CDR2 SVGAGI. Worth noting for this clone: The antigen is unknown.

The chain recombines TRBV6-5 with TRBJ1-1; D ambiguous. Sequencing was performed on PBMCs. This TCR derives from a woman aged 40 to 55 in good health and CMV-seropositive. For the CDR3, the DNA is TGTGCCAGCAGTTACATCCAGAACACTGAAGCTTTCTTT. Residues: CASSYIQNTEAFF.